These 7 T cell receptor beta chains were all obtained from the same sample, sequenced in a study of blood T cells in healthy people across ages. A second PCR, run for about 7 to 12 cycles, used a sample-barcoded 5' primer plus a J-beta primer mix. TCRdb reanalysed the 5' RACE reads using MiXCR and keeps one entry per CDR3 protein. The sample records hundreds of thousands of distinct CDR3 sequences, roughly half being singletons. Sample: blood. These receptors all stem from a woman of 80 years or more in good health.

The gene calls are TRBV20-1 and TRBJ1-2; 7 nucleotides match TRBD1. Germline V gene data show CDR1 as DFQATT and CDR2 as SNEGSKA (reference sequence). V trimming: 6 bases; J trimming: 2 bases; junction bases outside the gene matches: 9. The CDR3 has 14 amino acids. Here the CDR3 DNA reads TGCAGTGCGACAAGACAGGGAAAGAACTATGGCTACACCTTC. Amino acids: CSATRQGKNYGYTF.

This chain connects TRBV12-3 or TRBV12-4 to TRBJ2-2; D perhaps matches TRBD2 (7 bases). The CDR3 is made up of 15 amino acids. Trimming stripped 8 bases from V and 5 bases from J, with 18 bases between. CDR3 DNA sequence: TGTGCCAGCCCTTTGGGGGGGCATCTGACCGGGGAGCTGTTTTTT. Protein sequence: CASPLGGHLTGELFF.

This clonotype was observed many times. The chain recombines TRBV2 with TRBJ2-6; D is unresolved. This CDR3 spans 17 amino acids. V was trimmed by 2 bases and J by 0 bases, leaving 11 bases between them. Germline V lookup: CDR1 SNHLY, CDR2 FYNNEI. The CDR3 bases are TGTGCCAGCAGTGAATTACGGATGAGCTCTGGGGCCAACGTCCTGACTTTC. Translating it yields CASSELRMSSGANVLTF.

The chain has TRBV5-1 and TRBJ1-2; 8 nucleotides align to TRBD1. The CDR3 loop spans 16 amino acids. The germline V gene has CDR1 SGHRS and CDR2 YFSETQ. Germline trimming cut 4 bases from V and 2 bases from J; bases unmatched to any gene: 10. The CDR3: CASSPQRRQGNYGYTF. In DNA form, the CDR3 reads TGCGCCAGCAGCCCCCAACGAAGACAGGGGAACTATGGCTACACCTTC.

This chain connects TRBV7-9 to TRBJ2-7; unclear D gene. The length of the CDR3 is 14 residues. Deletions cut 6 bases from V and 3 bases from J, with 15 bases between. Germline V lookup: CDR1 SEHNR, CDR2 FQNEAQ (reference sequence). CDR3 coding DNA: TGTGCCAGCAGGTCCGGGTCAGGCGACTACGAGCAGTACTTC. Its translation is CASRSGSGDYEQYF. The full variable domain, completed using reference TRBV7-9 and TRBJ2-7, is DTGVSQNPRHKITKRGQNVTFRCDPISEHNRLYWYRQTLGQGPEFLTYFQNEAQLEKSRLLSDRFSAERPKGSFSTLEIQRTEQGDSAMYLCASRSGSGDYEQYFGPGTRLTVT.

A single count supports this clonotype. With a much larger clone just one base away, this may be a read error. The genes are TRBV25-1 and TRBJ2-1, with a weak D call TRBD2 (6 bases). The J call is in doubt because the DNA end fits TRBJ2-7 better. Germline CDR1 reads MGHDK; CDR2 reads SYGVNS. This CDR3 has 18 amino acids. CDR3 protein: CASSEWSGGSRSYNEQYF. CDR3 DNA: TGTGCCAGCAGTGAATGGTCTGGGGGGAGCCGATCCTACAATGAGCAGTACTTC.

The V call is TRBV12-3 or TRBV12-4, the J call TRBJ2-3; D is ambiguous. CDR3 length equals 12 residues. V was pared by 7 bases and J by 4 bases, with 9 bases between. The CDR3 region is CASTPAPDTQYF. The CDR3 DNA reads TGTGCCAGCACCCCAGCTCCAGATACGCAGTATTTT.